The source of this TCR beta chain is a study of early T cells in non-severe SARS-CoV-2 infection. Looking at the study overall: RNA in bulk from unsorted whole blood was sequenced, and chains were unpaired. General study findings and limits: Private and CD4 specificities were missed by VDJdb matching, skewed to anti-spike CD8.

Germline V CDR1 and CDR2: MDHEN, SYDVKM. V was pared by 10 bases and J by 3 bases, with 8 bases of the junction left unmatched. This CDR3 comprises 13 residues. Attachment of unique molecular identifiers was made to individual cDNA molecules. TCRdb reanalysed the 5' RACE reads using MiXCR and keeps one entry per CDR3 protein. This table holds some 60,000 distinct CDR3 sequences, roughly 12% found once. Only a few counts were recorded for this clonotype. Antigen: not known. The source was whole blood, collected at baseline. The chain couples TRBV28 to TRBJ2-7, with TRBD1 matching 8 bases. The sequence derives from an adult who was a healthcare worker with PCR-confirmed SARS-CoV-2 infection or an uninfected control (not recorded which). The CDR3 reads CATQTGVGYEQYF. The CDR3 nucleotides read TGTGCCACCCAGACAGGGGTTGGCTACGAGCAGTACTTC.